The 20 T cell receptor beta chains listed next were all sequenced from one sample in a study of T cell clonality in common variable immunodeficiency. This table comes from immunoSEQ multiplex PCR, and its TCRdb copy is limited to in-frame clones, with some not included. Observed in the sample are some 52,000 clones, none of them singletons. Source material: peripheral blood mononuclear cells. The receptors derive from a person between 18 and 69 years old in good health.

This clone was detected only a few times. The read is 3 residues too short to cover the CDR3 end, so that end is filled in from the germline J gene. The chain joins TRBV5-1 to TRBJ2-5, with D hard to call. The CDR3 covers 15 residues. From germline, CDR1 is SGHRS and CDR2 YFSETQ. This CDR3 is CASSFYLESTDTQYF. The CDR3 bases that were read are TGCGCCAGCAGCTTCTATCTGGAGAGCACAGATACC.

As to this clone: The CDR3 extends 3 residues past the end of the read, so its final part is completed from the germline J gene. The chain couples TRBV30 to TRBJ1-2, with 8 bases matching TRBD1. This CDR3 is built from 13 residues. From germline, CDR1 is GTSNPN and CDR2 SVGIG (reference sequence). Here the CDR3 reads CAWETGVPYDYTF. The sequenced part of the CDR3 DNA is TGTGCCTGGGAGACAGGGGTTCCCTACGAC.

This clone was counted ten times or more. The sequenced fragment ends 3 residues before the CDR3 boundary, so the rest is inferred from the germline J gene. The chain combines TRBV20-1 with TRBJ2-5; D may be TRBD2 (6 bases). V was trimmed by 6 bases and J by 5 bases, leaving 10 bases between them. Germline CDR1 is DFQATT and CDR2 is SNEGSKA (reference sequence). There are 11 residues in the CDR3. CDR3 region: CSAGRGETQYF. Incomplete CDR3 DNA: TGCAGTGCCGGACGGGGGGAGACC.

This clone was seen at least ten times. The sequence runs out 3 residues before the end of the CDR3; the remainder is reconstructed from the germline J gene. The chain recombines TRBV19 with TRBJ2-1; tentatively, D is TRBD2 (5 bases). The germline V and J ends were trimmed by 6 bases and 8 bases, with 8 bases remaining between them. Germline V gene lookup returns CDR1 LNHDA and CDR2 SQIVND (reference sequence). The CDR3 sequence is 11 residues long. The CDR3 loop reads CASSRRDEQFF. CDR3 DNA, as far as it was read: TGTGCCAGTAGCCGGCGGGATGAG. Filled out from reference TRBV19 and TRBJ2-1, the complete variable domain reads DGGITQSPKYLFRKEGQNVTLSCEQNLNHDAMYWYRQDPGQGLRLIYYSQIVNDFQKGDIAEGYSVSREKKESFPLTVTSAQKNPTAFYLCASSRRDEQFFGPGTRLTVL.

This clone was detected many times. The CDR3 is cut off 3 residues early in the read; its end comes from the germline J gene. The V and J genes are TRBV20-1 and TRBJ2-7; 8 bases fit TRBD1. This CDR3 region has 17 residues. Trimming removed 3 bases from V and 1 base from J; junction bases left unmatched: 14. The germline V gene encodes CDR1 DFQATT and CDR2 SNEGSKA (reference sequence). The sequenced CDR3 bases are TGCAGTGCTAGGGACGGACAGGGAAAGCAACCATCCTACGAG. It yields the protein CSARDGQGKQPSYE. The complete CDR3 sequence is CSARDGQGKQPSYEQYF.

This clone was seen repeatedly, ten times or more. The CDR3 extends 3 residues past the end of the read, so its final part is completed from the germline J gene. This chain uses TRBV18 with TRBJ1-1; unclear D gene. Germline assignment: CDR1 KGHSH and CDR2 LQKENI. V was cut by 5 bases and J by 1 base, with 8 bases left in between. This CDR3 spans 13 amino acids. The sequenced CDR3 bases are TGTGCCAGCTCAGAGAGCCAGAACACTGAA. Translated, it gives CASSESQNTE. The CDR3 in its entirety is CASSESQNTEAFF.

This clone has ten or more counts. Read coverage stops 3 residues before the CDR3 terminus; the germline J gene supplies the remainder. The V call is TRBV5-1, the J call TRBJ2-3, with TRBD1 identical over 9 bases. The CDR3 covers 14 residues. CDR1 is SGHRS, CDR2 YFSETQ, per germline. The CDR3 loop reads CASSPGQGQRTQYF. The CDR3 bases that were read are TGCGCCAGCAGCCCAGGACAGGGGCAGAGGACG. Full variable domain (rest looked up from reference TRBV5-1 and TRBJ2-3): KAGVTQTPRYLIKTRGQQVTLSCSPISGHRSVSWYQQTPGQGLQFLFEYFSETQRNKGNFPGRFSGRQFSNSRSEMNVSTLELGDSALYLCASSPGQGQRTQYFGPGTRLTVL.

This clone occurred a few times. Sequencing ends 3 residues short of the CDR3 end; the germline J gene provides the rest. The identical CDR3 is also encoded by other nucleotide sequences in the sample. The V gene is TRBV7-9, the J gene TRBJ2-2; TRBD2 matches 7 bases. J was trimmed by 1 base and V by 4 bases; bases with no gene match: 3. The germline CDR1 and CDR2 sequences are SEHNR and FQNEAQ (reference sequence). The CDR3 is made up of 15 amino acids. CDR3 protein: CASSYSGLNTGELFF. The part of the CDR3 DNA that was read is TGTGCCAGCAGCTATAGCGGGTTGAACACCGGGGAG.

This clone has just a few counts. The sequence runs out 3 residues before the end of the CDR3; the remainder is reconstructed from the germline J gene. The chain combines TRBV10-2 with TRBJ2-6, with 7 bases aligning to TRBD1. CDR1 and CDR2 (germline): WSHSY, SAAADI. Losses at the gene ends were 6 bases for V and 1 base for J; bases not matched to a gene: 6. CDR3 length equals 16 residues. CDR3 DNA, as far as it was read: TGCGCCAGCAGGAAAACGACAGGGTCTGGGGCCAACGTC. This translates into CASRKTTGSGANV. The CDR3 in its entirety is CASRKTTGSGANVLTF.

This clone was recorded at least ten times. From the germline J gene comes the end of the CDR3, since the read stops 3 residues before it. This chain links TRBV18 with TRBJ2-1; 14 bases map to TRBD2. Germline values: CDR1 KGHSH, CDR2 LQKENI. This CDR3 has 19 residues. The V gene end was trimmed by 3 bases and the J gene end by 4 bases; junction bases not matched to a gene: 11. Incomplete CDR3 DNA: TGTGCCAGCTCACCCTCCCGGACTAGCGGGAGGTTAGAGTACAATGAG. Translating it yields CASSPSRTSGRLEYNE. From start to end, the CDR3 is CASSPSRTSGRLEYNEQFF. Together with reference TRBV18 and TRBJ2-1, the CDR3 gives the full variable domain: NAGVMQNPRHLVRRRGQEARLRCSPMKGHSHVYWYRQLPEEGLKFMVYLQKENIIDESGMPKERFSAEFPKEGPSILRIQQVVRGDSAAYFCASSPSRTSGRLEYNEQFFGPGTRLTVL.

This clone was seen many times. From the germline J gene comes the end of the CDR3, since the read stops 3 residues before it. The chain combines TRBV30 with TRBJ2-3, with 10 bases aligning to TRBD2. CDR1 and CDR2 (germline): GTSNPN, SVGIG (reference sequence). The length of the CDR3 is 16 residues. Trimming took 0 bases from V and 4 from J; bases not matched to a gene: 7. The CDR3 sequence: CAWSVGLAGAADTQYF. CDR3 DNA, as far as it was read: TGTGCCTGGAGTGTAGGGCTAGCGGGAGCCGCAGATACG. Looking up the rest from reference TRBV30 and TRBJ2-3 gives the full variable domain: SQTIHQWPATLVQPVGSPLSLECTVEGTSNPNLYWYRQAAGRGLQLLFYSVGIGQISSEVPQNLSASRPQDRQFILSSKKLLLSDSGFYLCAWSVGLAGAADTQYFGPGTRLTVL.

Comments on this clone: From the germline J gene comes the end of the CDR3, since the read stops 3 residues before it. The chain has TRBV11-1 and TRBJ2-1; 10 bases map to TRBD2. The CDR3 is made up of 14 amino acids. After removal of 3 bases from V and 5 bases from J, the junction contained 1 base not matched to a gene. In germline, CDR1 is SGHAT, CDR2 FQDESV (reference sequence). CDR3 sequence: CASSFGLADNEQFF. CDR3 bases read: TGTGCCAGCAGCTTTGGACTAGCGGACAATGAG.

This clone was detected many times. The CDR3 end lies 3 residues beyond the end of the read and is filled in from the germline J gene. The chain couples TRBV7-3 to TRBJ2-2; the D gene is possibly TRBD1 (6 bases). The germline V gene encodes CDR1 SGHTA and CDR2 FQGTGA. V lost 3 bases and J 2 bases, leaving 19 bases between the germline ends. This CDR3 region has 18 residues. CDR3 bases read: TGTGCCAGCAGCTTTACAGGGTCAAGGACACTAAACACCGGGGAG. It yields the protein CASSFTGSRTLNTGE. The whole CDR3 region reads CASSFTGSRTLNTGELFF.

This clone was found many times. The CDR3 goes on 3 residues after the read ends, and that part is filled in from the germline J gene. The genes are TRBV20-1 and TRBJ2-7; 12 bases agree with TRBD2. The CDR3 has 14 amino acids. The J segment lost 2 bases and the V segment lost 1 base, leaving 0 bases of the junction unmatched. Germline values: CDR1 DFQATT, CDR2 SNEGSKA (reference sequence). The CDR3 DNA, read in part, is TGCAGTGCTAGAGGACTAGCGGGGGCCTACGAG. Protein product: CSARGLAGAYE. The whole CDR3 is CSARGLAGAYEQYF.

This clone occurred a few times. The DNA ends 3 residues before the CDR3 does, and the rest of the CDR3 is filled in from the germline J gene. The rearrangement uses TRBV20-1 and TRBJ1-2; a weak D match, TRBD1 (5 bases). This CDR3 is built from 13 residues. Germline V lookup: CDR1 DFQATT, CDR2 SNEGSKA (reference sequence). Incomplete CDR3 DNA: TGCAGTGCTAGTACGGGACTAGGACGTGAG. Translating gives CSASTGLGRE. The whole CDR3 sequence is CSASTGLGREYTF.

This clone was detected many times. The sequence runs out 3 residues before the end of the CDR3; the remainder is reconstructed from the germline J gene. The chain employs TRBV30 and TRBJ1-2; no clear D. The germline gives CDR1 GTSNPN, CDR2 SVGIG (reference sequence). The CDR3 covers 11 residues. The CDR3 sequence is CAWRGRGGYTF. The covered CDR3 bases are TGTGCCTGGAGAGGCCGAGGCGGC. Using reference TRBV30 and TRBJ1-2 for the parts outside the CDR3, the full variable domain is SQTIHQWPATLVQPVGSPLSLECTVEGTSNPNLYWYRQAAGRGLQLLFYSVGIGQISSEVPQNLSASRPQDRQFILSSKKLLLSDSGFYLCAWRGRGGYTFGSGTRLTVV.

This clone showed up many times. The read terminates 3 residues ahead of where the CDR3 ends, so the germline J gene completes it. This chain uses TRBV7-9 with TRBJ2-5, with TRBD2 matching 10 bases. Unmatched junction bases numbered 5, after V lost 5 bases and J lost 2 bases. The CDR3 totals 15 residues. Germline CDR1 is SEHNR and CDR2 is FQNEAQ (reference sequence). The CDR3 spells CASSPGLADQETQYF. Partial CDR3 DNA: TGTGCCAGCAGCCCAGGACTAGCGGATCAAGAGACC.

This clone appeared a few times. This CDR3 is CASSTVYRNSYQETQYF. The sequenced CDR3 bases are TGCGCCAGCAGCACTGTTTACAGGAACTCCTACCAAGAGACC. The chain is built from TRBV5-1 and TRBJ2-5; a possible D gene is TRBD1 (5 bases). The DNA ends 3 residues before the CDR3 does, and the rest of the CDR3 is filled in from the germline J gene. The V end lost 4 bases, the J end lost 0 bases, and 19 bases lay between the germline ends. The CDR3 runs 17 residues. Germline V lookup: CDR1 SGHRS, CDR2 YFSETQ.

This clone showed up many times. The read stops 3 residues short of the end of the CDR3; the missing end is completed from the germline J gene. V gene TRBV19 combines with J gene TRBJ2-2, with TRBD2 matching over 13 bases. Trimming took 6 bases from V and 7 from J; bases not matched to a gene: 11. Per germline, CDR1 LNHDA and CDR2 SQIVND (reference sequence). This CDR3 spans 17 amino acids. The CDR3 is CASRLAGGLEVGGELFF. CDR3 DNA, as far as it was read: TGTGCCAGTAGACTAGCGGGAGGGCTAGAGGTCGGCGGGGAG.

This clone was counted at least ten times. The read stops 3 residues short of the end of the CDR3; the missing end is completed from the germline J gene. The genes are TRBV7-2 and TRBJ2-7; 10 bases match TRBD2. The J segment lost 1 base and the V segment lost 5 bases, leaving 5 bases of the junction unmatched. The CDR3 contains 15 residues. Germline V gene lookup returns CDR1 SGHTA and CDR2 FQGNSA. The CDR3 sequence: CASSTVAGGSYEQYF. The part of the CDR3 DNA that was read is TGTGCCAGCAGCACAGTAGCGGGAGGTTCCTACGAG.